This TCR beta chain was recorded in a study of blood T cell repertoires in COVID-19. The wider study: Both acute and convalescent COVID-19 samples were obtained from the United States, Italy and Spain. T cells, B-cell-depleted T cells, or PBMCs provided the cDNA or gDNA that served as material.

Sequencing used immunoSEQ multiplex PCR; TCRdb keeps in-frame clones, though not all of them. The repertoire holds almost 65,000 clones, approximately 88% seen once, with 43% in the top ten. Enrolled during active infection, Seattle patients were then followed longitudinally. The ends lost 6 bases at V and 6 bases at J; junction bases unmatched: 5. The CDR3 runs 14 residues. Per germline, CDR1 MDHEN and CDR2 SYDVKM. The sequence derives from a woman aged 55-70 years with COVID-19, enrolled during active disease. The sample taken for sequencing was peripheral blood. This chain connects TRBV28 to TRBJ1-1; 12 nucleotides line up with TRBD1. The CDR3 region is CASRGQGAWAEAFF. The CDR3, as DNA: TGTGCCAGCAGGGGACAGGGGGCTTGGGCTGAAGCTTTCTTT.